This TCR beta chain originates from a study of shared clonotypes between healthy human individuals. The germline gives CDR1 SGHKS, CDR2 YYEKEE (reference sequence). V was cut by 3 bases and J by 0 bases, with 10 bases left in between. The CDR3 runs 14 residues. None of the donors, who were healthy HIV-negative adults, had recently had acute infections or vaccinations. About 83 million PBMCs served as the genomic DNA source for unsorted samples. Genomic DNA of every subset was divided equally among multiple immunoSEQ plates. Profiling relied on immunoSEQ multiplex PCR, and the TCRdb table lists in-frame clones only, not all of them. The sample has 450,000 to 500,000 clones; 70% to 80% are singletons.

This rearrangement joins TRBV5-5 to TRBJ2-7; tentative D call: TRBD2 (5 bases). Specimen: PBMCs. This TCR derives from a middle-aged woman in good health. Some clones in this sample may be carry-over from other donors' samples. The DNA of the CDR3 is TGTGCCAGCAGCTGGTACGAGGGCTCCTACGAGCAGTACTTC. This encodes CASSWYEGSYEQYF. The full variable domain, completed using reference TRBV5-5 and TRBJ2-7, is DAGVTQSPTHLIKTRGQQVTLRCSPISGHKSVSWYQQVLGQGPQFIFQYYEKEERGRGNFPDRFSARQFPNYSSELNVNALLLGDSALYLCASSWYEGSYEQYFGPGTRLTVT.